This entry features one TCR beta chain sequence. The sample is drawn from a study of regulatory T cells in long-lasting Graves disease. Time point of the sample: persistent/refractory GD, antithyroid drugs over 5 years with positive TRAb. Following extraction of RNA from PBMCs, that RNA was used to make the TCR library. Building of the TCR beta libraries involved iRepertoire HTBI primers and Arm-PCR of CDR3 regions. TCRdb processed the multiplex PCR reads anew with MiXCR; each CDR3 protein has one entry. The sample has about 460,000 distinct CDR3 sequences, less than 25% seen once; the top ten hold approximately 14%. Per the germline V gene, CDR1 is SQVTM and CDR2 is ANQGSEA. This CDR3 region has 13 residues. Between the trimmed V and J ends, which lost 5 bases and 1 base, there was a span of 12 bases.

The clonotype was recovered from a female donor with Graves disease. The chain links TRBV29-1 to TRBJ2-7; D possibly corresponds to TRBD2 (6 bases). Here the sequenced sample was peripheral blood mononuclear cells (PBMCs), taken when the disease was refractory, from a patient treated with antithyroid drugs. Here the CDR3 DNA reads TGCAGCGTTTCAGGTCGGGGGTCCTACGAGCAGTACTTC. It translates to CSVSGRGSYEQYF.